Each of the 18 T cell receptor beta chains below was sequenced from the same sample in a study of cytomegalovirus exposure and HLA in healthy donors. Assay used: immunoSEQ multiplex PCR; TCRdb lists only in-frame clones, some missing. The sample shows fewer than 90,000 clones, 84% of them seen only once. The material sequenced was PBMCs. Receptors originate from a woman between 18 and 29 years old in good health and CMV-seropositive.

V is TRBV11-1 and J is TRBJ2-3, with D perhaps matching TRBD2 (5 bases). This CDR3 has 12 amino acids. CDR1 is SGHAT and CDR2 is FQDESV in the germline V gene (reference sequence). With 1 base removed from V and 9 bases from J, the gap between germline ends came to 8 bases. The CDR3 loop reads CASSLVGETQYF. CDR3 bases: TGTGCCAGCAGCTTAGTGGGAGAGACGCAGTATTTT.

CDR3: CASSWELYYTEAFF. The DNA of the CDR3 is TGCGCCAGCAGCTGGGAGCTATATTACACTGAAGCTTTCTTT. The chain employs TRBV5-1 and TRBJ1-1; D not resolved. The germline gives CDR1 SGHRS, CDR2 YFSETQ. CDR3 length equals 14 residues. The V and J ends lost 3 bases and 3 bases respectively, with 12 bases between them.

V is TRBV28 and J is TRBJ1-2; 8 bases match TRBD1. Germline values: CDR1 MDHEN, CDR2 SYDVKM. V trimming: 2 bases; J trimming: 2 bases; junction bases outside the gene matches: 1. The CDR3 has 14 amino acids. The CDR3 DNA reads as TGTGCCAGCAGTTTAGACAGGGGAAACTATGGCTACACCTTC. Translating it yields CASSLDRGNYGYTF.

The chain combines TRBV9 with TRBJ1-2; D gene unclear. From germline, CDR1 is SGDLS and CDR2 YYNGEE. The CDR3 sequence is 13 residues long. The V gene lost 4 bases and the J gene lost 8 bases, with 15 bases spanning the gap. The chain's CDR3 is CASSPNSLRGYTF. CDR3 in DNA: TGTGCCAGCAGCCCAAACTCCCTGAGGGGCTACACCTTC.

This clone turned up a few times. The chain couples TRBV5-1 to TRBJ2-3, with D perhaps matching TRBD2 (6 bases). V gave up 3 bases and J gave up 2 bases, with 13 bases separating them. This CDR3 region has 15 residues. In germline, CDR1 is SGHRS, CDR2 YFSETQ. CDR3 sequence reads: CASSWGGKDTDTQYF. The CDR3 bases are TGCGCCAGCAGCTGGGGCGGGAAGGACACAGATACGCAGTATTTT.

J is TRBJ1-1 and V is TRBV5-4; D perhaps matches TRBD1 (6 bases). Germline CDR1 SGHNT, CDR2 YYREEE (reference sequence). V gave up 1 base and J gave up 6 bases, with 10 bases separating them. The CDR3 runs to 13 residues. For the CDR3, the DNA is TGTGCCAGCAGCTTGAACAGGGAGTCTGAAGCTTTCTTT. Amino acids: CASSLNRESEAFF.

The CDR3 sequence is CASSLQENTEAFF. The CDR3 coding sequence is TGTGCCAGCAGCCTACAGGAGAACACTGAAGCTTTCTTT. The genes are TRBV7-8 and TRBJ1-1; D perhaps matches TRBD1 (5 bases). Germline V lookup: CDR1 SGHVS, CDR2 FQNEAQ. The CDR3 sequence is 13 residues long. The germline V and J ends were trimmed by 5 bases and 1 base, with 8 bases remaining between them.

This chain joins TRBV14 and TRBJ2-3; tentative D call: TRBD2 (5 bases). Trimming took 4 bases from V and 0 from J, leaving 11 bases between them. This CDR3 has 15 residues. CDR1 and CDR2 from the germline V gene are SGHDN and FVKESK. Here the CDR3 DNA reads TGTGCCAGCAGCCTTCTACGGGAAAGCACAGATACGCAGTATTTT. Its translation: CASSLLRESTDTQYF. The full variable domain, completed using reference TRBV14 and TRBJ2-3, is EAGVTQFPSHSVIEKGQTVTLRCDPISGHDNLYWYRRVMGKEIKFLLHFVKESKQDESGMPNNRFLAERTGGTYSTLKVQPAELEDSGVYFCASSLLRESTDTQYFGPGTRLTVL.

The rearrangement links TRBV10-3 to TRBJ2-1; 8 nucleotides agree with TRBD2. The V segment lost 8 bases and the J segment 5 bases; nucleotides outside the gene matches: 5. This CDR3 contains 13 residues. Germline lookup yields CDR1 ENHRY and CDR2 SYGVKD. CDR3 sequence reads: CAIRGGADNEQFF. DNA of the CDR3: TGTGCCATCCGGGGGGGAGCGGACAATGAGCAGTTCTTC.

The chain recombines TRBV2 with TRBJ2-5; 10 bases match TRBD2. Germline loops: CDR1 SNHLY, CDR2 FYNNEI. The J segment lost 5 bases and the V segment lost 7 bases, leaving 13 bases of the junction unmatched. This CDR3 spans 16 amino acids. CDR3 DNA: TGTGCCAGCAAAGAAACTAGCGGGGTCGGTGGGGAGACCCAGTACTTC. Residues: CASKETSGVGGETQYF.

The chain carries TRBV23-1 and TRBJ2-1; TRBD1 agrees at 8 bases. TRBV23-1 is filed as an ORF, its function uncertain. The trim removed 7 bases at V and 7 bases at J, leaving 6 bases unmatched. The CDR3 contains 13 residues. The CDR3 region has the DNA TGCGCCAGCACCCAGGACAGGGTAAATGAGCAGTTCTTC. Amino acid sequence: CASTQDRVNEQFF.

The CDR3 region is CASSFSVNQPQHF. In DNA form, the CDR3 reads TGTGCCAGCAGTTTCTCCGTTAATCAGCCCCAGCATTTT. The chain carries TRBV28 and TRBJ1-5; no clear D. V was cut by 3 bases and J by 4 bases, with 7 bases left in between. Germline V gives CDR1 MDHEN, CDR2 SYDVKM. This CDR3 spans 13 amino acids.

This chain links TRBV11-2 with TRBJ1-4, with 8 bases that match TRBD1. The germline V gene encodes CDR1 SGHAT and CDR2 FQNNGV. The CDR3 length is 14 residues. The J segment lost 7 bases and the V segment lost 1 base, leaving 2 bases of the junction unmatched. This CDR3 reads CASSLGTGTEKLFF. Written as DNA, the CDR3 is TGTGCCAGCAGCTTAGGGACAGGGACTGAAAAACTGTTTTTT.

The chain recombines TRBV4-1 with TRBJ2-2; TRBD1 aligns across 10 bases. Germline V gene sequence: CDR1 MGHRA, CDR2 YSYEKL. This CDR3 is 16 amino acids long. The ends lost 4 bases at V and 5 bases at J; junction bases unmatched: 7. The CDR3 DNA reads TGCGCCAGCAGCCCTCCCAGGACAGGGGGAACCGGGGAGCTGTTTTTT. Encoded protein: CASSPPRTGGTGELFF.

This CDR3 is CASSVAPFGDTGELFF. The CDR3 nucleotides read TGTGCCAGCAGCGTAGCGCCGTTCGGGGACACCGGGGAGCTGTTTTTT. V and J are TRBV9 and TRBJ2-2; weak D call: TRBD2 (5 bases). The CDR3 has 16 amino acids. V was trimmed by 0 bases and J by 3 bases, leaving 12 bases between them. The germline V gene has CDR1 SGDLS and CDR2 YYNGEE.

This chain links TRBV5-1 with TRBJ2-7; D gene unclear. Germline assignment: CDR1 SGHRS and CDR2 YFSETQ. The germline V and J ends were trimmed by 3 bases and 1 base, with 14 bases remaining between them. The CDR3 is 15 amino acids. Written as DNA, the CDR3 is TGCGCCAGCAGCTCCAGGCGCTCCCCATCCTACGAGCAGTACTTC. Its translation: CASSSRRSPSYEQYF.

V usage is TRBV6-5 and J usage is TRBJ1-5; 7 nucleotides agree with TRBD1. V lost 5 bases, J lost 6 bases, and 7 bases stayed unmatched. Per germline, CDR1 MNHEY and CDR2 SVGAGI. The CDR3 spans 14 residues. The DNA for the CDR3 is TGTGCCAGCAGTCCGACAGGGACCGGTCAGCCCCAGCATTTT. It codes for CASSPTGTGQPQHF.

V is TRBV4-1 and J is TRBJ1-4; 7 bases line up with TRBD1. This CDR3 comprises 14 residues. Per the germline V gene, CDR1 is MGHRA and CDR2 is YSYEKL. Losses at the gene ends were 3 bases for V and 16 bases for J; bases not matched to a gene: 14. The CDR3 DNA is TGCGCCAGCAGCCATGATCTGGGTAGGGGGCAAAGGTTTTTT. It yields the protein CASSHDLGRGQRFF.